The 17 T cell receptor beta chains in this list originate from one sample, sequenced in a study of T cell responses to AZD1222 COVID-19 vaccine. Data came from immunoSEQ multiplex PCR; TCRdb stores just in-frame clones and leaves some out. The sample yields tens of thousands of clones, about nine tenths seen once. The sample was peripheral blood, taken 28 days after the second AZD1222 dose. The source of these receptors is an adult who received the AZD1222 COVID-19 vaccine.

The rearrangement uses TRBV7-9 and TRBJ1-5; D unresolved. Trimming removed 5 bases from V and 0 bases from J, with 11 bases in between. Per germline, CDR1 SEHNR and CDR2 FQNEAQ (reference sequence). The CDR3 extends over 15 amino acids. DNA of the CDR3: TGTGCCAGCAGCCGCCCCGATAGTAGCAATCAGCCCCAGCATTTT. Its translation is CASSRPDSSNQPQHF.

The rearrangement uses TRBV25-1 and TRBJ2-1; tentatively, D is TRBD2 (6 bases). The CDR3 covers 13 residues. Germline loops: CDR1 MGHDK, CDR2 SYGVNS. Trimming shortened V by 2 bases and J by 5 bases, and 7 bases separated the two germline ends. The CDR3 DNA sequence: TGTGCCAGCAGTGAACGGGGGAACAATGAGCAGTTCTTC. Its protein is CASSERGNNEQFF.

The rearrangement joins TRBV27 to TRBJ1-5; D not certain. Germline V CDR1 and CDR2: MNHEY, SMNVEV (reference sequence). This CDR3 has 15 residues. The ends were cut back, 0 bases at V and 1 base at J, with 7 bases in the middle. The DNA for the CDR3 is TGTGCCAGCAGTTTATCAGTCGTAAGCAATCAGCCCCAGCATTTT. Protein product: CASSLSVVSNQPQHF.

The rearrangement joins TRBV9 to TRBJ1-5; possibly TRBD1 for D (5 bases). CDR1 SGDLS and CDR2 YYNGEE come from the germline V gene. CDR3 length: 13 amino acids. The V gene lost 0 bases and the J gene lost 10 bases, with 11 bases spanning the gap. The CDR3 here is CASSVGAGAPQHF. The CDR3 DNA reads TGTGCCAGCAGCGTAGGAGCCGGGGCTCCCCAGCATTTT.

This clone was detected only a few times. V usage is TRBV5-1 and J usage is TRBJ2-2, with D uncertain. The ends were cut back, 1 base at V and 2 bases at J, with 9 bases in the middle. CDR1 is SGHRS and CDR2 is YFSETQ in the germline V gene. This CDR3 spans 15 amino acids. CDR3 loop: CASSLSAINTGELFF. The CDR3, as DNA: TGCGCCAGCAGCTTGTCCGCAATAAACACCGGGGAGCTGTTTTTT.

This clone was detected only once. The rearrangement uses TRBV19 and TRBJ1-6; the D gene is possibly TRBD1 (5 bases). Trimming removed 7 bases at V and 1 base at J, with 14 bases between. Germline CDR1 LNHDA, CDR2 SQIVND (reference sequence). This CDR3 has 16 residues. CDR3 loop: CASNEGATSYNSPLHF. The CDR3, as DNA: TGTGCCAGTAACGAAGGGGCGACGTCCTATAATTCACCCCTCCACTTT.

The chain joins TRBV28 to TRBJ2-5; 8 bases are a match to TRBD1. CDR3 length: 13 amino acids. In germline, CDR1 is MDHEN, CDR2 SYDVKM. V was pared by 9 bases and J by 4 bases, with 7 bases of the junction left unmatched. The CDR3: CASCRGLRETQYF. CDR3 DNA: TGTGCCAGTTGCAGGGGGCTGAGAGAGACCCAGTACTTC.

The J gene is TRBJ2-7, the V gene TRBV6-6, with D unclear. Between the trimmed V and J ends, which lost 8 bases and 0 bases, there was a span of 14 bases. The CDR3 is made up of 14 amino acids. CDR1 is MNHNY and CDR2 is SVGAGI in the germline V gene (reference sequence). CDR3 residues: CASAPGRSSYEQYF. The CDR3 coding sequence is TGTGCCAGCGCCCCAGGCCGAAGCTCCTACGAGCAGTACTTC.

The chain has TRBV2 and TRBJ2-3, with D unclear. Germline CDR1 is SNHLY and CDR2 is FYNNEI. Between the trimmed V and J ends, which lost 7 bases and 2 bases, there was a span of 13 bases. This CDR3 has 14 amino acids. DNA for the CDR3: TGTGCCAGCACCGCCCAATTCCCCACAGATACGCAGTATTTT. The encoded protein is CASTAQFPTDTQYF.

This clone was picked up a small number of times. The CDR3 reads CASSRSTGGAGGYTF. The CDR3 DNA reads TGCGCCAGCAGCCGGTCAACAGGGGGCGCGGGCGGCTACACCTTC. V usage is TRBV4-3 and J usage is TRBJ1-2; 9 bases fit TRBD1. The V gene's germline CDR1 is LGHNA and CDR2 YSLEER. Germline trimming cut 4 bases from V and 8 bases from J; bases unmatched to any gene: 11. This CDR3 region has 15 residues.

Here the CDR3 DNA reads TGTGCCAGCAGGACAGCTTCTGCAACTAATGAAAAACTGTTTTTT. This codes for CASRTASATNEKLFF. The chain has TRBV4-2 and TRBJ1-4; maybe TRBD1 (5 bases). The ends were cut back, 6 bases at V and 0 bases at J, with 11 bases in the middle. The germline gives CDR1 LGHNA, CDR2 YNFKEQ. The CDR3 consists of 15 residues.

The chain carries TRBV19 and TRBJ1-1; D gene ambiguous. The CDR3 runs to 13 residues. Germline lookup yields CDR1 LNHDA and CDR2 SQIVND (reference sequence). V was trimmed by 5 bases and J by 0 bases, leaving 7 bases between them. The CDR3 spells CASSPTVNTEAFF. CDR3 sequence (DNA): TGTGCCAGTAGTCCCACAGTGAACACTGAAGCTTTCTTT. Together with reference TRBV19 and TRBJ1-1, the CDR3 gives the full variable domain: DGGITQSPKYLFRKEGQNVTLSCEQNLNHDAMYWYRQDPGQGLRLIYYSQIVNDFQKGDIAEGYSVSREKKESFPLTVTSAQKNPTAFYLCASSPTVNTEAFFGQGTRLTVV.

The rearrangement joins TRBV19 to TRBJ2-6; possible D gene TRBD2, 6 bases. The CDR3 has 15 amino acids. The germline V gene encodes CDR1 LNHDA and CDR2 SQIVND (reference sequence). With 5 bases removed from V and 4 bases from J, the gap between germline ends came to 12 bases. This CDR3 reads CASSPRGRGANVLTF. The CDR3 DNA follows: TGTGCCAGTAGTCCCAGAGGGAGGGGGGCCAACGTCCTGACTTTC.

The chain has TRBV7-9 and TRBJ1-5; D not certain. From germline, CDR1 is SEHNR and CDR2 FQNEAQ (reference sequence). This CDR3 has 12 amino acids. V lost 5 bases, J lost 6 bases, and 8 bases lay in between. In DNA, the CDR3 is TGTGCCAGCAGCGGGGATGGTCAGCCCCAGCATTTT. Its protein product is CASSGDGQPQHF.

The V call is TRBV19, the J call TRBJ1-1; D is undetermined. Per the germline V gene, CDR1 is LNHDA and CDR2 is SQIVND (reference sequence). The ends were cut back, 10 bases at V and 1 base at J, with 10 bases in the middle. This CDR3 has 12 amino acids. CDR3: CATSTSNTEAFF. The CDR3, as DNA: TGTGCCACTAGCACCTCGAACACTGAAGCTTTCTTT.

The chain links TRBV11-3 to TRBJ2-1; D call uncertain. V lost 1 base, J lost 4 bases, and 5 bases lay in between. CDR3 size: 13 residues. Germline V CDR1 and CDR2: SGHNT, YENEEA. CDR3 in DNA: TGTGCCAGCAGCTTAGGCGAATACAATGAGCAGTTCTTC. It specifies CASSLGEYNEQFF. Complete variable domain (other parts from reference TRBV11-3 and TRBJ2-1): EAGVVQSPRYKIIEKKQPVAFWCNPISGHNTLYWYLQNLGQGPELLIRYENEEAVDDSQLPKDRFSAERLKGVDSTLKIQPAELGDSAVYLCASSLGEYNEQFFGPGTRLTVL.

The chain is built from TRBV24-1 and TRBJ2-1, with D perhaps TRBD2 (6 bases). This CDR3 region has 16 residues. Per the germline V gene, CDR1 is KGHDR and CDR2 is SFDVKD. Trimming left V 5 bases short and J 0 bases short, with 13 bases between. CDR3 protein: CATSGGGDSSYNEQFF. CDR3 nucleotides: TGTGCCACCAGTGGGGGAGGCGACAGCTCCTACAATGAGCAGTTCTTC.